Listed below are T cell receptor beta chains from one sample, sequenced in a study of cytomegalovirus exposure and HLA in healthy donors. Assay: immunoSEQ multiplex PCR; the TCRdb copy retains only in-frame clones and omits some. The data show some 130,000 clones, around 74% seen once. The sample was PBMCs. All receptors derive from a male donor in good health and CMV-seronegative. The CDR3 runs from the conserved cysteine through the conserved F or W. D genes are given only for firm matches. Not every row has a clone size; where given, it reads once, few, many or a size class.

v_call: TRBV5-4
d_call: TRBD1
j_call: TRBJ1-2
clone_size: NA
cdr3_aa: CASSLEQGARGGYTF
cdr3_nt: TGTGCCAGCAGCTTAGAACAGGGGGCGCGGGGTGGCTACACCTTC

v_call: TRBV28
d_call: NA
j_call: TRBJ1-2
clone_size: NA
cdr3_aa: CASSSEEGYTF
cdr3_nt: TGTGCCAGCAGTTCCGAGGAGGGCTACACCTTC

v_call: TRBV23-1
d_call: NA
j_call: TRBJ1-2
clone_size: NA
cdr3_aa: CASSQLTGIYGYTF
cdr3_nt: TGCGCCAGCAGTCAACTCACAGGAATCTATGGCTACACCTTC

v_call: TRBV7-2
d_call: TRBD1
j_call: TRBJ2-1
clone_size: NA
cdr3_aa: CASGSGGEQFF
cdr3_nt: TGTGCCAGCGGATCAGGGGGAGAGCAGTTCTTC

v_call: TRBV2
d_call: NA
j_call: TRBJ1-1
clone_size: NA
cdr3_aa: CASSEALGGGNTEAFF
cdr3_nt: TGTGCCAGCAGTGAAGCGCTTGGGGGCGGGAACACTGAAGCTTTCTTT

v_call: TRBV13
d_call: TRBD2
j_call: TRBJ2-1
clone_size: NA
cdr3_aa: CASSYVSGGARTSRLPYNEQFF
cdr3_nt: TGTGCCAGCAGCTATGTTAGCGGGGGGGCGAGGACTAGTCGGCTACCCTACAATGAGCAGTTCTTC

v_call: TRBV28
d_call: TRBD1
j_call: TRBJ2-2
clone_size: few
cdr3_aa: CASSLPWDRLGGELFF
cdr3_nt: TGTGCCAGCAGCCTTCCTTGGGACAGGCTGGGGGGGGAGCTGTTTTTT

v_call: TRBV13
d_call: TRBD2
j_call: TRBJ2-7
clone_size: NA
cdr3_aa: CASSSGLAGVPSSQAYEQYF
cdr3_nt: TGTGCCAGCAGCTCCGGACTAGCGGGAGTCCCCTCTAGCCAAGCCTACGAGCAGTACTTC

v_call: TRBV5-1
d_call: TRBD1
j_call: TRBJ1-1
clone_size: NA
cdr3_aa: CASSQTGQKNTEAFF
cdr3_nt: TGCGCCAGCAGCCAAACGGGACAGAAGAACACTGAAGCTTTCTTT

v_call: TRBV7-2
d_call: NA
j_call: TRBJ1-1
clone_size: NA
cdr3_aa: CASSFLTEAFF
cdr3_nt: TGTGCCAGCAGCTTTCTCACTGAAGCTTTCTTT

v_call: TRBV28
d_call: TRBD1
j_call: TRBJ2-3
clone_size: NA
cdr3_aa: CASSPTGGVTDTQYF
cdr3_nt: TGTGCCAGCAGTCCGACAGGGGGCGTCACAGATACGCAGTATTTT

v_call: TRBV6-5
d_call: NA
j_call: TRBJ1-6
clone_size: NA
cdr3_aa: CASGRTDSALHF
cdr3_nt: TGTGCCAGCGGGCGTACTGATTCGGCCCTCCACTTT

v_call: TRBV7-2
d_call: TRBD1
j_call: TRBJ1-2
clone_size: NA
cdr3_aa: CASSRGTGNYGYTF
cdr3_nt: TGTGCCAGCAGCCGAGGGACAGGAAACTATGGCTACACCTTC

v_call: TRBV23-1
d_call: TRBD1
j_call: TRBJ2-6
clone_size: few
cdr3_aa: CASSQSRQGRCGANVLTF
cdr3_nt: TGCGCCAGCAGTCAATCCCGACAGGGGAGGTGTGGGGCCAACGTCCTGACTTTC

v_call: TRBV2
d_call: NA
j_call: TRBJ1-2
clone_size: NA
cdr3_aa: CASSVLGGDYGYTF
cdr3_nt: TGTGCCAGCAGTGTTCTAGGGGGGGACTATGGCTACACCTTC

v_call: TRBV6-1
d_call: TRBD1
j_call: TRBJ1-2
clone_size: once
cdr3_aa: CASSADRVSHGYTF
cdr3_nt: TGTGCCAGCAGCGCGGACAGGGTGTCGCATGGCTACACCTTC

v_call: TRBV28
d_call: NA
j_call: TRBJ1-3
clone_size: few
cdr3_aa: CASTSGDTIYF
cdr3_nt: TGTGCCAGCACCTCCGGAGACACCATATATTTT

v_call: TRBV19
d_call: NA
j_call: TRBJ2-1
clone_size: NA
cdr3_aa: CASRLLPSHNEQFF
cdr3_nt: TGTGCCAGTAGACTATTACCCTCCCACAATGAGCAGTTCTTC

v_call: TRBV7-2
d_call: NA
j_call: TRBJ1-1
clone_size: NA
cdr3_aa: CASSRQVGTEAFF
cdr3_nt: TGTGCCAGCAGTCGACAGGTGGGCACTGAAGCTTTCTTT

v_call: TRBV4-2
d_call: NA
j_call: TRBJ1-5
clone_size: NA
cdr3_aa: CASSQGGGVGQPQHF
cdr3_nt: TGTGCCAGCAGCCAAGGAGGAGGGGTTGGGCAGCCCCAGCATTTT

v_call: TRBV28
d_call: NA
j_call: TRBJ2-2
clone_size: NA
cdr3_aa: CASSPQGTGELFF
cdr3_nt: TGTGCCAGCAGTCCGCAGGGTACCGGGGAGCTGTTTTTT

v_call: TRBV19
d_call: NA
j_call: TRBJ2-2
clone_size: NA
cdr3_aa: CASIGAYTGELFF
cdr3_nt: TGTGCCAGTATAGGGGCTTACACCGGGGAGCTGTTTTTT

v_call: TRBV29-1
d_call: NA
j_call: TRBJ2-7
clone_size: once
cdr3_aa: CSVEDFADKQYF
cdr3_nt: TGCAGCGTTGAAGATTTCGCTGACAAGCAGTACTTC

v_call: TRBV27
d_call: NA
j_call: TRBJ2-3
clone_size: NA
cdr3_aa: CASSLTRLDTQYF
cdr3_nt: TGTGCCAGCAGTTTAACTAGGTTAGATACGCAGTATTTT

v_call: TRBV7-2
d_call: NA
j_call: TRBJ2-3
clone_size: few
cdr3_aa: CASSLGGRQRDKF
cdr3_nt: TGTGCCAGCAGCTTAGGCGGGCGTCAAAGGGACAAGTTT

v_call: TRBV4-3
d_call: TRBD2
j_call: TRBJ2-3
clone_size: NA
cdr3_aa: CASSGRAGGSTDTQYF
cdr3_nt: TGCGCCAGCAGCGGGAGGGCGGGAGGTAGCACAGATACGCAGTATTTT

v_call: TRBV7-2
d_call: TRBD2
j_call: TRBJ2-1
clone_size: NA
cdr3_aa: CASSPAGGPQFEQFF
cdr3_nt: TGTGCCAGCAGCCCAGCGGGGGGGCCCCAGTTTGAGCAGTTCTTC

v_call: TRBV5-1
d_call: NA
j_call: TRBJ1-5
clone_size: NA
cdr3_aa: CASSLAGDQPQHF
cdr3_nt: TGCGCCAGCAGCTTGGCCGGGGATCAGCCCCAGCATTTT

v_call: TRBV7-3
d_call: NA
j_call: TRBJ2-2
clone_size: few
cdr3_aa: CASSAGGPNTGELFF
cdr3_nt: TGTGCCAGCAGCGCCGGGGGGCCAAACACCGGGGAGCTGTTTTTT

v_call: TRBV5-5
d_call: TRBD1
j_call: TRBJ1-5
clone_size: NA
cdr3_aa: CASSLTGGEQPQHF
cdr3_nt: TGTGCCAGCAGCTTAACAGGGGGTGAGCAGCCCCAGCATTTT

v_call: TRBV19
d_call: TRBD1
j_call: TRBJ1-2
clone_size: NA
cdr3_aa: CASNEPGQWYGYTF
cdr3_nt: TGTGCCAGTAATGAACCGGGACAGTGGTATGGCTACACCTTC

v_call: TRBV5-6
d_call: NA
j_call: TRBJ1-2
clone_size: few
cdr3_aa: CASSLVETGRALSYTF
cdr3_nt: TGTGCCAGCAGCTTGGTTGAAACAGGGAGGGCTTTGAGCTACACCTTC

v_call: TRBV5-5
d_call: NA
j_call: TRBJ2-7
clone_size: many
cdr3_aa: CASSFDSYEQYF
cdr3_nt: TGTGCCAGCAGCTTCGACAGCTACGAGCAGTACTTC

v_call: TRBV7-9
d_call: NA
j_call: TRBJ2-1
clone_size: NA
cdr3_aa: CASSKLGNDEQFF
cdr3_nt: TGTGCCAGCAGCAAACTAGGCAACGATGAGCAGTTCTTC

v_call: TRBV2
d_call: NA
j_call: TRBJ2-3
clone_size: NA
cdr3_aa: CASSETLPGDTQYF
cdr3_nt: TGTGCCAGCAGTGAGACCTTGCCCGGGGATACGCAGTATTTT

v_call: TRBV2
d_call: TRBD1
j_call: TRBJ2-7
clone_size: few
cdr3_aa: CASNARTGGGYEQYF
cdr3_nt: TGTGCCAGCAACGCCCGGACAGGGGGCGGGTACGAGCAGTACTTC

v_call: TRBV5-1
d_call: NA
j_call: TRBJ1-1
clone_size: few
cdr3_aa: CASSIGTKNTEAFF
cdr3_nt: TGCGCCAGCAGCATCGGGACAAAGAACACTGAAGCTTTCTTT